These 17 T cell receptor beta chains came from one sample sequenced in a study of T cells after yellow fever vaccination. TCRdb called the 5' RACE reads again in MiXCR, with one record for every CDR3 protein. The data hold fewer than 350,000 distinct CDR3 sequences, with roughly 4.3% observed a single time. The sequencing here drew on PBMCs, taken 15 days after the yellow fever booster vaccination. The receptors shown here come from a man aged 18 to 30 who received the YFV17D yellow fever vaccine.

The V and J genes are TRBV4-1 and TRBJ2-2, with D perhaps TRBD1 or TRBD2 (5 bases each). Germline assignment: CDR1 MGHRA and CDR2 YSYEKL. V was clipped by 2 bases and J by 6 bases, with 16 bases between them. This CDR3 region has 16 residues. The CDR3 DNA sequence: TGCGCCAGCAGCCAAACCGGGACGGGTCGGGCCGGGGAGCTGTTTTTT. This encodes CASSQTGTGRAGELFF.

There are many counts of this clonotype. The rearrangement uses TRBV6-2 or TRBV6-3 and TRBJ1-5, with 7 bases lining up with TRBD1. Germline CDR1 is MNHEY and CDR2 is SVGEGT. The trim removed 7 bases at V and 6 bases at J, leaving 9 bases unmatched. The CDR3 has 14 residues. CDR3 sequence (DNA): TGTGCCAGCAAAACAGGGGTCCAGACTCAGCCCCAGCATTTT. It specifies CASKTGVQTQPQHF.

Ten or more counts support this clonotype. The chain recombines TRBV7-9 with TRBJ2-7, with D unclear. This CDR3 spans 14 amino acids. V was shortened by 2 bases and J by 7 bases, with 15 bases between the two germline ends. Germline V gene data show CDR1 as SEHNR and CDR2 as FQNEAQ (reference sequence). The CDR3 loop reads CASSLPWGMGEQYF. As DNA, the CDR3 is TGTGCCAGCAGCTTACCGTGGGGTATGGGGGAGCAGTACTTC. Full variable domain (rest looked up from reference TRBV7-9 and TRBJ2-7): DTGVSQNPRHKITKRGQNVTFRCDPISEHNRLYWYRQTLGQGPEFLTYFQNEAQLEKSRLLSDRFSAERPKGSFSTLEIQRTEQGDSAMYLCASSLPWGMGEQYFGPGTRLTVT.

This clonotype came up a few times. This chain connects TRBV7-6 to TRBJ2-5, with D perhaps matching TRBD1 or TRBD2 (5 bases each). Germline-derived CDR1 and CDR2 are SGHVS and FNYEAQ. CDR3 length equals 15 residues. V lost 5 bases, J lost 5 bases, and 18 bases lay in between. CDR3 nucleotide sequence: TGTGCCAGCAGCGCACACACTAGGGGCCTTGAGACCCAGTACTTC. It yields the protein CASSAHTRGLETQYF.

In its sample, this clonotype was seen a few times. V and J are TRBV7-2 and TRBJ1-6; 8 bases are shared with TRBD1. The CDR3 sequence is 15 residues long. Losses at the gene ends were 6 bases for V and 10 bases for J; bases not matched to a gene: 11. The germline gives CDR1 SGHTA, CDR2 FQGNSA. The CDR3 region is CASSYQDRDDSPLHF. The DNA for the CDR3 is TGTGCCAGCAGTTACCAGGACAGGGACGACTCACCCCTCCACTTT.

The CDR3 nucleotides read TGTGCCAGTAGCCGAGGGGGACAGGGAAGCGAAAAACTGTTTTTT. Its protein product is CASSRGGQGSEKLFF. The chain recombines TRBV19 with TRBJ1-4; 9 bases map to TRBD1. CDR3 length: 15 residues. Germline V gene lookup returns CDR1 LNHDA and CDR2 SQIVND (reference sequence). V was clipped by 6 bases and J by 8 bases; unmatched bases: 10.

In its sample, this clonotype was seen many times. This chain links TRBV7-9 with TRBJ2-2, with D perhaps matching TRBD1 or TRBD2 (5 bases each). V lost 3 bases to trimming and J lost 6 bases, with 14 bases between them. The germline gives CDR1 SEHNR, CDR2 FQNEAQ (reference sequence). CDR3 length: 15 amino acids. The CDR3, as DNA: TGTGCCAGCAGCTTTATGTCAGGGAGAGCCGGGGAGCTGTTTTTT. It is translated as CASSFMSGRAGELFF.

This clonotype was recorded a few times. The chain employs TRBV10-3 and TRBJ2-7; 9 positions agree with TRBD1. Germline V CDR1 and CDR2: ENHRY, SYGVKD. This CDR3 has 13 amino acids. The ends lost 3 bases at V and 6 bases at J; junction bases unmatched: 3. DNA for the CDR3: TGTGCCATCAGTGATTCGACAGGGGGCGAGCAGTACGTC. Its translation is CAISDSTGGEQYV.

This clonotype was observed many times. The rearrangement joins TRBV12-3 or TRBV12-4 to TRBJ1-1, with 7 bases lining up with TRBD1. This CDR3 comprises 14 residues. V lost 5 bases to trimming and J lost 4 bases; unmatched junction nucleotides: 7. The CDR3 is CASSARQGPTEAFF. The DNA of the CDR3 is TGTGCCAGCAGTGCCAGACAGGGTCCCACTGAAGCTTTCTTT.

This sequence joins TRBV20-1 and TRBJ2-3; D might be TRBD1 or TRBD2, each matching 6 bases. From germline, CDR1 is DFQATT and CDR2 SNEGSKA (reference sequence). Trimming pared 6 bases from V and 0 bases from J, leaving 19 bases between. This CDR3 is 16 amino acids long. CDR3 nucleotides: TGCAGTGCCGAGGGGGGCGGGGCCACTAGCACAGATACGCAGTATTTT. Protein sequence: CSAEGGGATSTDTQYF.

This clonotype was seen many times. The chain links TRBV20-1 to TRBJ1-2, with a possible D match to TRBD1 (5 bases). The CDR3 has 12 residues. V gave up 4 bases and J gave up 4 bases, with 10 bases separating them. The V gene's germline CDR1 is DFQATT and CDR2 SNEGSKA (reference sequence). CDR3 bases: TGCAGTGCTAAAGACAGATTCTATGGCTACACCTTC. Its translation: CSAKDRFYGYTF.

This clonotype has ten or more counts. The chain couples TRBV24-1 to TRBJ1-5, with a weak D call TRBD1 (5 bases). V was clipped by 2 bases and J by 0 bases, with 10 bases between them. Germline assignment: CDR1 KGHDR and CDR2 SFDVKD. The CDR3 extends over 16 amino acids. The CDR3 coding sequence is TGTGCCACCAGTGATTCCGGGACGGATAGCAATCAGCCCCAGCATTTT. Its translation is CATSDSGTDSNQPQHF.

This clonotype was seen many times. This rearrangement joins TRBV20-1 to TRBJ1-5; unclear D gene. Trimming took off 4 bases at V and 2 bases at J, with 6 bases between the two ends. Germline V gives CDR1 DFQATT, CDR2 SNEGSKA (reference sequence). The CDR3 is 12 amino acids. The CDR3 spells CSATLGNQPQHF. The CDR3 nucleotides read TGCAGTGCTACGTTGGGCAATCAGCCCCAGCATTTT.

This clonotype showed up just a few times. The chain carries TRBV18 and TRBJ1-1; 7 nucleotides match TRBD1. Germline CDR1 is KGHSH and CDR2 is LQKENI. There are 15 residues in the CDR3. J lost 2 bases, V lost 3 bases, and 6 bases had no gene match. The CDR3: CASSPMGQPNTEAFF. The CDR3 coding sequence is TGTGCCAGCTCACCTATGGGACAGCCCAACACTGAAGCTTTCTTT.

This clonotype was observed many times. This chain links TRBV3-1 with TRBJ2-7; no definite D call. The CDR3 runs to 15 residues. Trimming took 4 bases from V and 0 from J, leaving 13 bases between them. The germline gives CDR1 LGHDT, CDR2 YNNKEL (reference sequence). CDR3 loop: CASSPNPTSSYEQYF. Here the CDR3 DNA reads TGTGCCAGCAGCCCTAACCCGACAAGCTCCTACGAGCAGTACTTC.

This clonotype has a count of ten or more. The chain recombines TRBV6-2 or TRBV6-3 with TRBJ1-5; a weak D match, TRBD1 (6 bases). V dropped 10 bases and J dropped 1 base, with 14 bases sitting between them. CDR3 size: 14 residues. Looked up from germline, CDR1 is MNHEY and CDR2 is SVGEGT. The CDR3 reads CATSRDTSNQPQHF. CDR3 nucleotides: TGTGCCACAAGTCGGGACACGAGCAATCAGCCCCAGCATTTT.

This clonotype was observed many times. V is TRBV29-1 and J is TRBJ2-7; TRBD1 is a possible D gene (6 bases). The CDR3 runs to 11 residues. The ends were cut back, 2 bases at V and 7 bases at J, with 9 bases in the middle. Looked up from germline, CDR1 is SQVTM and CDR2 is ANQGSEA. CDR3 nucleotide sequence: TGCAGCGTTGAACAGGGGCCTGAGCAGTACTTC. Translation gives CSVEQGPEQYF.